Below are 14 T cell receptor beta chains sequenced from a single sample in a study of blood T cell repertoires in COVID-19. Clones were sequenced by immunoSEQ multiplex PCR, and TCRdb holds only the in-frame ones, with some missing. This sample carries 200,000 or so clones, roughly 85% of them seen once, and the ten largest clones take 2.9%. The material sequenced was peripheral blood. The receptors originated from a man aged 45-65 years who had recovered from COVID-19.

The chain employs TRBV30 and TRBJ1-4; maybe TRBD1 (5 bases). The ends were cut back, 2 bases at V and 4 bases at J, with 14 bases in the middle. This CDR3 is 15 amino acids long. Per the germline V gene, CDR1 is GTSNPN and CDR2 is SVGIG (reference sequence). The CDR3 DNA reads TGTGCCTGGAGTTTCCAAGGGGCCCTTAATGAAAAACTGTTTTTT. Translated, it gives CAWSFQGALNEKLFF.

The genes are TRBV27 and TRBJ2-2; the D gene is possibly TRBD1 (6 bases). The CDR3 consists of 14 residues. Trimming stripped 7 bases from V and 4 bases from J, with 13 bases between. Germline CDR1 reads MNHEY; CDR2 reads SMNVEV (reference sequence). This CDR3 is CASTWGTPTGELFF. Here the CDR3 DNA reads TGTGCCAGCACCTGGGGGACACCCACCGGGGAGCTGTTTTTT.

The chain uses TRBV3-1 (or the pseudogene TRBV3-2) and TRBJ2-2; 7 bases map to TRBD2. In germline, CDR1 is LGHDT, CDR2 YNNKEL (reference sequence). The CDR3 covers 16 residues. V was pared by 4 bases and J by 4 bases, with 9 bases of the junction left unmatched. The DNA for the CDR3 is TGTGCCAGCAGCCGCGGACTAGTGAGGAGCACCGGGGAGCTGTTTTTT. Protein product: CASSRGLVRSTGELFF.

This chain connects TRBV5-1 to TRBJ2-3; 14 nucleotides agree with TRBD2. The length of the CDR3 is 16 residues. The germline gives CDR1 SGHRS, CDR2 YFSETQ. V lost 0 bases, J lost 7 bases, and 4 bases stayed unmatched. The CDR3 region has the DNA TGCGCCAGCAGCTTGGTCGGGACTAGCGGGAGTTATACGCAGTATTTT. Translated: CASSLVGTSGSYTQYF.

The CDR3 loop is CASSEDRVPGANVLTF. The CDR3 coding sequence is TGTGCCAGCAGTGAAGACAGGGTCCCTGGGGCCAACGTCCTGACTTTC. The rearrangement links TRBV6-1 to TRBJ2-6; D is perhaps TRBD1 (6 bases). The V and J ends lost 1 base and 2 bases respectively, with 9 bases between them. CDR3 length equals 16 residues. Germline CDR1 MNHNS, CDR2 SASEGT.

This rearrangement joins TRBV19 to TRBJ1-5; 7 positions agree with TRBD1. J gave up 6 bases and V 0 bases, and 8 bases lay outside the gene matches. This CDR3 is built from 16 residues. Germline values: CDR1 LNHDA, CDR2 SQIVND (reference sequence). The CDR3 DNA reads TGTGCCAGTAGTATAGAGAAACAGGGGATAAGTCAGCCCCAGCATTTT. Residues: CASSIEKQGISQPQHF.

The chain uses TRBV7-9 and TRBJ2-5, with D maybe TRBD2 (6 bases). The length of the CDR3 is 13 residues. CDR1 is SEHNR and CDR2 is FQNEAQ in the germline V gene (reference sequence). With 7 bases removed from V and 5 bases from J, the gap between germline ends came to 14 bases. DNA of the CDR3: TGTGCCAGCACCATTCCCCTAGCGGAGACCCAGTACTTC. It encodes CASTIPLAETQYF.

This chain joins TRBV5-5 and TRBJ2-7, with D perhaps matching TRBD1 (6 bases). The CDR3 spans 13 residues. CDR1 is SGHKS and CDR2 is YYEKEE in the germline V gene (reference sequence). V was pared by 5 bases and J by 2 bases, with 11 bases between. The CDR3 DNA reads as TGTGCCAGCAGGCCGACAGGAGCCTACGAGCAGTACTTC. Amino acid sequence: CASRPTGAYEQYF.

J is TRBJ2-1 and V is TRBV24-1; TRBD1 aligns across 9 bases. Unmatched junction bases numbered 5, after V lost 3 bases and J lost 3 bases. The CDR3 runs to 16 residues. Germline CDR1 is KGHDR and CDR2 is SFDVKD. CDR3 loop: CATSDRTGDNYNEQFF. The CDR3 DNA is TGTGCCACCAGTGATAGGACAGGGGATAACTACAATGAGCAGTTCTTC.

The J gene is TRBJ1-1, the V gene TRBV5-1; D is ambiguous. With 1 base removed from V and 0 bases from J, the gap between germline ends came to 10 bases. Germline V gives CDR1 SGHRS, CDR2 YFSETQ. The CDR3 sequence is 15 residues long. CDR3 in amino acids: CASSLSPNMNTEAFF. CDR3 bases: TGCGCCAGCAGCTTGTCTCCCAACATGAACACTGAAGCTTTCTTT.

This clone has just a few counts. This chain links TRBV11-2 with TRBJ1-2, with 10 bases identical to TRBD1. V shed 5 bases, J shed 7 bases, and the junction held 7 bases outside the gene matches. The V gene's germline CDR1 is SGHAT and CDR2 FQNNGV. This CDR3 is built from 14 residues. The CDR3 reads CASSKDRGGGGYTF. CDR3 in DNA: TGTGCCAGCAGCAAGGACAGGGGGGGTGGTGGCTACACCTTC.

The rearrangement uses TRBV5-8 and TRBJ1-6; D ambiguous. This CDR3 has 14 amino acids. The V gene lost 0 bases and the J gene lost 8 bases, with 9 bases spanning the gap. The germline V gene encodes CDR1 SGHTS and CDR2 YDEGEE. The CDR3 nucleotides are TGTGCCAGCAGCTTGGCTCCTCGGGATTCACCCCTCCACTTT. It codes for CASSLAPRDSPLHF.

The sample holds a few counts of this clone. This sequence joins TRBV5-5 and TRBJ2-2; tentatively, D is TRBD1 (6 bases). Germline V lookup: CDR1 SGHKS, CDR2 YYEKEE (reference sequence). Trimming cost V 2 bases and J 3 bases, with 14 bases left between them. This CDR3 spans 16 amino acids. CDR3 coding DNA: TGTGCCAGCAGCTTTTACAGGGTTGCGGACACCGGGGAGCTGTTTTTT. This translates into CASSFYRVADTGELFF.

The genes are TRBV29-1 and TRBJ2-7, with D perhaps matching TRBD1 (5 bases). CDR3 length: 13 residues. In germline, CDR1 is SQVTM, CDR2 ANQGSEA. Between the trimmed V and J ends, which lost 6 bases and 1 base, there was a span of 13 bases. CDR3 in DNA: TGCAGCGTAACAGTACAGGTTTCCTACGAGCAGTACTTC. Its protein is CSVTVQVSYEQYF.